This T cell receptor beta chain was sequenced during a study of T cell repertoires in cytomegalovirus infection. Points from the study as a whole: Based on cumulative public TCR beta family frequency, carriers of CMV plus the relevant HLA were identified.

The germline gives CDR1 SGHAT, CDR2 FQNNGV. With V trimmed by 5 bases and J by 0 bases, 9 bases remained unmatched. The CDR3 length is 17 residues. TCRdb called the reads again in MiXCR, with one record for every CDR3 protein. Among over 450,000 distinct CDR3 sequences listed, over 9% were seen once. At least ten counts were recorded for this clonotype. What it binds is not known. The TCR originated in a human donor in good health (CMV status not recorded). Some clones in this sample may be carry-over from other donors' samples. Input material: PBMCs. This rearrangement joins TRBV11-2 to TRBJ1-4; TRBD1 matches 7 bases. The CDR3 region has the DNA TGTGCCAGCAGCACCTACCGACAGGGAGCAACTAATGAAAAACTGTTTTTT. Its translation is CASSTYRQGATNEKLFF.